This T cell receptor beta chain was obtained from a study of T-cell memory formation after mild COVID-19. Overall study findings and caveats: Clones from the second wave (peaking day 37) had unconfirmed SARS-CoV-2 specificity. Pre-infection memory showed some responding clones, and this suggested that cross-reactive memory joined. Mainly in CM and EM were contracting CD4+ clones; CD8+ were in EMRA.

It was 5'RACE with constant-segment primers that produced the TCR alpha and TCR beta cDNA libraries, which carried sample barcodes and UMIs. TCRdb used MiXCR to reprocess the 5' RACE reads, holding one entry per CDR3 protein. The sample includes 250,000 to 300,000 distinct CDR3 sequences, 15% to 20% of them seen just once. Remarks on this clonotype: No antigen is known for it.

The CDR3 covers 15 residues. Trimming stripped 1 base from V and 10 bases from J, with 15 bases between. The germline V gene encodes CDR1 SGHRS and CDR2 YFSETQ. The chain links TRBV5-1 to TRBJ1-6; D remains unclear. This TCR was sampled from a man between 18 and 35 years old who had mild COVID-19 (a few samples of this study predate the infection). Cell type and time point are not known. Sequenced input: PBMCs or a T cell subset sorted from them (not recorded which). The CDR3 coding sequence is TGCGCCAGCAGCTTGTCGGGTTTATCGGAGTCACCCCTCCACTTT. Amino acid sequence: CASSLSGLSESPLHF.